The 9 T cell receptor beta chains below come from one sample, sequenced in a study of beta chain features in type 1 diabetes. Whole-study findings and limits: Researchers report that Type 1 diabetes patients had moderately but significantly shorter TCRB CDR3s across all four CD4+ subsets.

Their antigen targets remain unknown. All of the isolated RNA was reverse transcribed, so expressed TCRB transcripts were sequenced. Libraries were prepared by immunoSEQ multiplex PCR; TCRdb keeps only in-frame clonotypes and omits some of them. Of 300,000 to 350,000 clones in the sample, approximately 9.9% were seen once. Sequenced: central memory CD4+ T cells from blood. Receptors were obtained from a man aged 30-40 years with type 1 diabetes.

The V gene is TRBV7-2, the J gene TRBJ2-7; no clear D. Germline V gene lookup returns CDR1 SGHTA and CDR2 FQGNSA. With 5 bases removed from V and 3 bases from J, the gap between germline ends came to 14 bases. This CDR3 region has 14 residues. The CDR3 region is CASSPGPIFYEQYF. The CDR3 region has the DNA TGTGCCAGCAGCCCCGGCCCGATTTTCTACGAGCAGTACTTC.

This clone was found a few times. The CDR3 here is CASRKSGTGLTDTQYF. In DNA form, the CDR3 reads TGCGCCAGCAGGAAAAGCGGGACAGGGTTAACAGATACGCAGTATTTT. V is TRBV5-1 and J is TRBJ2-3, with 9 bases lining up with TRBD1. The CDR3 runs to 16 residues. Per germline, CDR1 SGHRS and CDR2 YFSETQ. V shed 5 bases, J shed 3 bases, and the junction held 10 bases outside the gene matches.

This clone came up a few times. This chain uses TRBV7-2 with TRBJ2-3, with 13 bases matching TRBD2. Germline lookup yields CDR1 SGHTA and CDR2 FQGNSA. The CDR3 spans 17 residues. V shed 4 bases, J shed 1 base, and the junction held 5 bases outside the gene matches. The CDR3 loop reads CASSSSTSGGGTDTQYF. In DNA form, the CDR3 reads TGTGCCAGCAGCTCCTCCACTAGCGGGGGGGGCACAGATACGCAGTATTTT.

This clone was detected only a few times. This sequence joins TRBV6-5 and TRBJ2-1; TRBD2 matches 8 bases. CDR1 is MNHEY, CDR2 SVGAGI, per germline. V was pared by 5 bases and J by 7 bases, with 7 bases of the junction left unmatched. The CDR3 loop spans 14 amino acids. CDR3 DNA: TGTGCCAGCAGTCCACGACTAGCGCGTAATGAGCAGTTCTTC. Its translation: CASSPRLARNEQFF.

The chain recombines TRBV5-1 with TRBJ2-7, with TRBD1 matching 8 bases. The germline CDR1 and CDR2 sequences are SGHRS and YFSETQ. The CDR3 sequence is 14 residues long. J was trimmed by 3 bases and V by 3 bases; bases with no gene match: 5. This chain's CDR3 is CASSSRTGNYEQYF. As DNA, the CDR3 is TGCGCCAGCAGCTCACGGACAGGGAACTACGAGCAGTACTTC.

This clone was seen a few times. The chain combines TRBV9 with TRBJ1-5; D not certain. Trimming removed 4 bases at V and 4 bases at J, with 3 bases between. The CDR3 is 11 residues long. CDR1 SGDLS and CDR2 YYNGEE come from the germline V gene. The chain's CDR3 is CASSRNQPQHF. The DNA for the CDR3 is TGTGCCAGCAGCCGGAATCAGCCCCAGCATTTT.

This clone showed up many times. This rearrangement joins TRBV6-5 to TRBJ2-1; the match to TRBD2 covers 10 bases. Germline V gene sequence: CDR1 MNHEY, CDR2 SVGAGI. This CDR3 comprises 13 residues. Trimming took 5 bases from V and 10 from J; bases not matched to a gene: 5. CDR3: CASSPPGLAEQFF. The CDR3 bases are TGTGCCAGCAGTCCCCCGGGACTAGCGGAGCAGTTCTTC.

This clone was detected a few times. The chain is built from TRBV6-6 and TRBJ1-2; a possible D gene is TRBD1 (5 bases). CDR3 size: 13 residues. Germline V gene sequence: CDR1 MNHNY, CDR2 SVGAGI (reference sequence). Deletions cut 2 bases from V and 3 bases from J, with 7 bases between. As DNA, the CDR3 is TGTGCCAGCAGTTACACGGGGGACTATGGCTACACCTTC. Protein: CASSYTGDYGYTF.

This clone came up a few times. This chain uses TRBV27 with TRBJ1-6; D is uncertain. The CDR3 extends over 14 amino acids. With 7 bases removed from V and 8 bases from J, the gap between germline ends came to 15 bases. Germline CDR1 is MNHEY and CDR2 is SMNVEV (reference sequence). In DNA form, the CDR3 reads TGTGCCAGCAAAAACAGCCTGGTGGATTCACCCCTCCACTTT. Its protein is CASKNSLVDSPLHF.